The source of this TCR beta chain is a study of shared T cell receptors in the human thymus. This CDR3 contains 13 residues. With 5 bases clipped from V and 3 bases from J, the junction kept 5 bases outside the gene matches. The V gene's germline CDR1 is GTSNPN and CDR2 SVGIG (reference sequence). Clones were sequenced by immunoSEQ multiplex PCR, and TCRdb holds only the in-frame ones, with some missing. Here the sample spans 700,000 or so clones, over 75% being singletons. In addition, the sample was reused for a study of human thymus T cells. That work adds: Resections obtained during corrective heart surgery supplied the thymus tissue. Unrelated individuals were reported by related research to share highly overlapping thymic repertoires.

The sequence derives from a girl younger than two with a congenital heart defect. The specimen was thymocytes. This sequence joins TRBV30 and TRBJ2-7; 9 bases are a match to TRBD1. CDR3 loop: CAWAGTGNYEQYF. In DNA, the CDR3 is TGTGCCTGGGCCGGGACAGGGAACTACGAGCAGTACTTC.